Listed below are T cell receptor beta chains from one sample, sequenced in a study of siplizumab effects on memory and regulatory T cells. The repertoire was sequenced with immunoSEQ multiplex PCR; TCRdb's copy has only in-frame clones and lacks some. The table shows over 55,000 clones, with over 65% occurring only once. The sample comprised memory CD4+ T cells sorted from blood. The receptors shown here come from a human donor in good health. CDR3s include the opening cysteine and the closing phenylalanine or tryptophan.

j_call cdr3_length v_call cdr3_aa
TRBJ2-2 18 TRBV4-2 CASSQDLASGGNTGELFF
TRBJ2-5 17 TRBV14 CASSQDFKRGSQETQYF
TRBJ2-3 15 TRBV19 CASRETGGGTDTQYF
TRBJ2-1 11 TRBV5-1 CASRGETGQFF
TRBJ2-2 16 TRBV9 CASSVGRTSYTGELFF
TRBJ2-7 12 TRBV23-1 CASSPGPPEQYF
TRBJ2-1 18 TRBV7-8 CASSLGRGLAGQRNEQFF
TRBJ1-2 15 TRBV7-3 CASSLGPGLQYGYTF
TRBJ1-4 15 TRBV18 CASSPRTRGGEKLFF
TRBJ2-1 18 TRBV19 CASSAGSGLAGVGNEQFF
TRBJ2-7 16 TRBV7-2 CASSLDSPLQGYEQYF
TRBJ2-1 17 TRBV7-9 CASSRGDKSWAYNEQFF
TRBJ2-2 15 TRBV7-2 CASSSGQGASGELFF
TRBJ2-5 13 TRBV6-5 CASSAGLRGTQYF
TRBJ1-2 12 TRBV2 CASTGVEYGYTF